What follows describes a single TCR beta chain. CDR1 MGHRA and CDR2 YSYEKL come from the germline V gene. The CDR3 consists of 13 residues. Trimming cost V 3 bases and J 8 bases, with 13 bases left between them. These data come from a study of cytomegalovirus exposure and HLA in healthy donors. Only in-frame clones appear in the TCRdb table, and some are missing; sequencing was by immunoSEQ multiplex PCR. There are about 200,000 clones in the sample; around four fifths occur only once, and 4.5% to 6% lies in the top ten. Sample: PBMCs. The receptor's source is a woman aged 18-29 years in good health and CMV-seronegative. The chain combines TRBV4-1 with TRBJ1-2, with a tentative D call TRBD1 (6 bases). The CDR3 here is CASSHGTTIGYTF. The CDR3, as DNA: TGCGCCAGCAGCCATGGGACAACGATCGGCTACACCTTC.